This is a list of T cell receptor beta chains from one sample in a study of blood T cell repertoires in COVID-19. Measured with immunoSEQ multiplex PCR; TCRdb has only the in-frame clones, and not every one. This table holds fewer than 250,000 clones, nearly 95% found once. Sequencing was performed on peripheral blood. These receptors originate from a man aged 25 to 40 with COVID-19, enrolled during active disease. Both conserved end residues are part of each CDR3. D genes are given only for firm matches. The size of a clone is reported for some rows only, either as once, few or many, or as a class for expanded clones.

d_call | j_call | clone_size | v_call | cdr3_nt | cdr3_aa
NA | TRBJ1-3 | NA | TRBV10-3 | TGTGCCACCCGAGGGGGAAAGACTGGAAACACCATATATTTT | CATRGGKTGNTIYF
NA | TRBJ1-1 | NA | TRBV9 | TGTGCCAGCAGCACAGGACAGAACACTGAAGCTTTCTTT | CASSTGQNTEAFF
NA | TRBJ2-5 | NA | TRBV4-1 | TGCGCCTGCGGCCGGGCCCTCCAAGAGACCCAGTACTTC | CACGRALQETQYF
TRBD1 | TRBJ1-2 | NA | TRBV5-4 | TGTGCCAGCAGCCTGGACAGGGCCGACTATGGCTACACCTTC | CASSLDRADYGYTF
NA | TRBJ2-2 | NA | TRBV18 | TGTGCCAGCTCACCTGCCCGGACCGGGGAGCTGTTTTTT | CASSPARTGELFF
TRBD1 | TRBJ1-5 | NA | TRBV19 | TGTGCCAGTAGTATAGCGGGACAGGGCGTCAATCAGCCCCAGCATTTT | CASSIAGQGVNQPQHF
TRBD2 | TRBJ2-1 | NA | TRBV6-5 | TGTGCCACTGTCCCGATAGCGGGGGGATACAATGAGCAGTTCTTC | CATVPIAGGYNEQFF
NA | TRBJ1-5 | NA | TRBV28 | TGTGCCAGCAGTTTATCGGTGGGCAATCAGCCCCAGCATTTT | CASSLSVGNQPQHF
NA | TRBJ1-2 | NA | TRBV2 | TGTGCCAGCAGTGATCGCAGGGCTGGCTACACCTTC | CASSDRRAGYTF
NA | TRBJ1-1 | NA | TRBV6-4 | TGTGCCAGCAGTGCGGGGGAGTGGGGCACTGAAGCTTTCTTT | CASSAGEWGTEAFF
TRBD1 | TRBJ1-1 | NA | TRBV18 | TGTGCCAGCTCACCACAGCCCGGGACAGCGAACACTGAAGCTTTCTTT | CASSPQPGTANTEAFF
NA | TRBJ1-3 | NA | TRBV19 | TGTGCAAGCTCCCTGCAGGGGCGACTCTACTCTGGAAACACCATATATTTT | CASSLQGRLYSGNTIYF
NA | TRBJ1-6 | NA | TRBV5-6 | TGTGCCAGCAGCATGAGGAGGCCGAACCCCTATAATTCACCCCTCCACTTT | CASSMRRPNPYNSPLHF
NA | TRBJ1-2 | NA | TRBV6-5 | TGTGCCAGCAGGATACAGGAACGAAATGGCTACACCTTC | CASRIQERNGYTF
NA | TRBJ2-3 | once | TRBV29-1 | TGCAGCGTAAGCCCCCCGGGATCGGGCACAGATACGCAGTATTTT | CSVSPPGSGTDTQYF
TRBD1 | TRBJ1-2 | NA | TRBV5-1 | TGCGCCAGCAGCCGGGACAGATTTTTGGGTAACTATGGCTACACCTTC | CASSRDRFLGNYGYTF
NA | TRBJ1-2 | NA | TRBV14 | TGTGCCAGCAGCCCCCGGGGGGGCGATGGCTACACCTTC | CASSPRGGDGYTF
NA | TRBJ2-5 | NA | TRBV2 | TGTGCCAGCTTCTCGGGCGGGGTGTACCAAGAGACCCAGTACTTC | CASFSGGVYQETQYF
TRBD1 | TRBJ1-1 | NA | TRBV29-1 | TGCAGCGTTGGGGCAGGGGGCTCGGGGACTGAAGCTTTCTTT | CSVGAGGSGTEAFF
TRBD2 | TRBJ2-3 | NA | TRBV18 | TGTGCCAGCTCACCAGTCCTAGCGGGGGGCTCTAGCACAGATACGCAGTATTTT | CASSPVLAGGSSTDTQYF
NA | TRBJ2-2 | NA | TRBV9 | TGTGCCAGCAGCGTTTACCCGGAGGCGCCCGGGGAGCTGTTTTTT | CASSVYPEAPGELFF
NA | TRBJ1-3 | NA | TRBV27 | TGTGCCAGCAGTCCAATCGGCTCTGGAAACACCATATATTTT | CASSPIGSGNTIYF
NA | TRBJ2-7 | NA | TRBV7-9 | TGTGCCTTAGGGGACTACGAGCAGTACTTC | CALGDYEQYF
NA | TRBJ2-1 | NA | TRBV5-5 | TGTGCCAGCACCCCCGGTGGACTTTCGAATGAGCAGTTCTTC | CASTPGGLSNEQFF
NA | TRBJ1-2 | NA | TRBV29-1 | TGCAGCGTTGTCCACACCGGACAGCTCTTATATGGCTACACCTTC | CSVVHTGQLLYGYTF
NA | TRBJ2-1 | NA | TRBV11-1 | TGTGCCAGCAGCTTAGGCGGTAGCCATCCCAATGAGCAGTTCTTC | CASSLGGSHPNEQFF
NA | TRBJ2-5 | NA | TRBV2 | TGTGCCAGCACAAAAGAGGTCGGGGAGACCCAGTACTTC | CASTKEVGETQYF
TRBD1 | TRBJ2-1 | NA | TRBV7-3 | TGTGCCAGCAGCCAGGGACAGTACAATGAGCAGTTCTTC | CASSQGQYNEQFF
NA | TRBJ1-2 | NA | TRBV3-1/TRBV3-2 | TGTGCCAGCAGCCAAGATGCGGGATTTGGCTACACCTTC | CASSQDAGFGYTF
NA | TRBJ2-7 | NA | TRBV9 | TGTGCCAGCAGCGCAGGTTACTCCTACGAGCAGTACTTC | CASSAGYSYEQYF
NA | TRBJ1-1 | NA | TRBV6-5 | TGTGCCAGCAGTTACCGGACAGTGAACACTGAAGCTTTCTTT | CASSYRTVNTEAFF
TRBD2 | TRBJ2-7 | NA | TRBV18 | TGTGCCAGCTCACGATACGCCGGGACTAGCGTCCCCTACGAGCAGTACTTC | CASSRYAGTSVPYEQYF
TRBD1 | TRBJ1-4 | NA | TRBV9 | TGTGCCAGCAGCGCGGACAGGGGAACAACTAATGAAAAACTGTTTTTT | CASSADRGTTNEKLFF
TRBD1 | TRBJ1-4 | NA | TRBV25-1 | TGTGCCAGCAGTGGGGGACAGGGGGTGACTAATGAAAAACTGTTTTTT | CASSGGQGVTNEKLFF
NA | TRBJ2-2 | few | TRBV7-3 | TGTGCCAGCAGCTCAGGGCCCACCGGGGAGCTGTTTTTT | CASSSGPTGELFF
NA | TRBJ1-2 | NA | TRBV19 | TGTGCCAGCCTCCGGGTCTATGGCTACACCTTC | CASLRVYGYTF
TRBD1 | TRBJ2-3 | NA | TRBV11-2 | TGTGCCAGCAGCCCCCTGCGGGGACAGGGGGCAGATACGCAGTATTTT | CASSPLRGQGADTQYF
NA | TRBJ1-1 | NA | TRBV25-1 | TGTGCCAGCAGTGATTCAGGGCCCATCACTGAAGCTTTCTTT | CASSDSGPITEAFF
TRBD1 | TRBJ1-2 | NA | TRBV29-1 | TGCAGCGTTGAAAACAGGGGCTATGGCTACACCTTC | CSVENRGYGYTF
NA | TRBJ2-3 | once | TRBV4-2 | TGTGCCAGCAGCCAGACAGGCAGCACAGATACGCAGTATTTT | CASSQTGSTDTQYF
TRBD1 | TRBJ2-5 | NA | TRBV5-4 | TGTGCCAGCAGCTTGGAAAGGGGGCGCCGGGAAGAGACCCAGTACTTC | CASSLERGRREETQYF
TRBD1 | TRBJ1-1 | NA | TRBV4-1 | TGCGCCAGCAGCCAAGTAGGGGGACAGATCAGAGCTTTCTTT | CASSQVGGQIRAFF
TRBD1 | TRBJ1-3 | NA | TRBV19 | TGTGCCAGTAGTTCGACAAGGACAGGGTCCTCTGGAAACACCATATATTTT | CASSSTRTGSSGNTIYF
TRBD1 | TRBJ2-7 | NA | TRBV28 | TGTGCCAGCAGGACAGGGGGCTACGAGCAGTACTTC | CASRTGGYEQYF
NA | TRBJ1-2 | NA | TRBV18 | TGTGCCAGCTCACCATCGGGTCAGCGTGGCTACACCTTC | CASSPSGQRGYTF
NA | TRBJ1-5 | once | TRBV3-1/TRBV3-2 | TGTGCCAGCAGCCAAGATCGCGGTTTTGGTCAGCCCCAGCATTTT | CASSQDRGFGQPQHF
TRBD2 | TRBJ2-1 | NA | TRBV5-1 | TGCGCCAGCAGCTCCGGACTAGCTGATAGGGATGAGCAGTTCTTC | CASSSGLADRDEQFF
NA | TRBJ2-3 | NA | TRBV7-9 | TGTGCCAGCAGCTTAGGTTCCCCGGGGACGCAGTATTTT | CASSLGSPGTQYF
TRBD2 | TRBJ2-2 | NA | TRBV4-1 | TGCGCCAGCAGCCAAGATCAAGCGGGAGGGGGGCCGTACACCGGGGAGCTGTTTTTT | CASSQDQAGGGPYTGELFF
TRBD1 | TRBJ1-4 | NA | TRBV9 | TGTGCCAGCAGCGTACAGACAGGGGGTTATGAAAAACTGTTTTTT | CASSVQTGGYEKLFF
NA | TRBJ2-5 | NA | TRBV11-2 | TGTGCCAGCAGCTTAAGGCACGGGGGCCAAGAGACCCAGTACTTC | CASSLRHGGQETQYF
NA | TRBJ1-1 | NA | TRBV10-3 | TGTGCCACCACGGCGGGCCACGGTGAAGCTTTCTTT | CATTAGHGEAFF
NA | TRBJ1-5 | NA | TRBV7-2 | TGTGCCAGCAGCTTAGGCAGGGTACCTAATCAGCCCCAGCATTTT | CASSLGRVPNQPQHF
NA | TRBJ2-7 | NA | TRBV10-1 | TGCGCCAGCAGTGAAATCCAGGTTTCATACGGGCAGTACTTC | CASSEIQVSYGQYF
NA | TRBJ1-1 | NA | TRBV28 | TGTGCCAGCAGTCCACTGGGCAGGGGGAACACTGAAGCTTTCTTT | CASSPLGRGNTEAFF
NA | TRBJ2-2 | NA | TRBV5-1 | TGCGCCAGCAGCTTGGGCGGGAACATGGGAACCGGGGAGCTGTTTTTT | CASSLGGNMGTGELFF
NA | TRBJ1-3 | NA | TRBV25-1 | TGTGCCAGCAGTGAGGCGGGGTTCAGCTCTGGAAACACCATATATTTT | CASSEAGFSSGNTIYF
NA | TRBJ1-1 | NA | TRBV29-1 | TGCAGCGTTGATGGGGGGTCTGACTTGACTGAAGCTTTCTTT | CSVDGGSDLTEAFF
NA | TRBJ1-2 | few | TRBV27 | TGTGCCAGCAGTACAGCCCCTAACTATGGCTACACCTTC | CASSTAPNYGYTF